The 9 T cell receptor beta chains below come from one sample, sequenced in a study of glioma-infiltrating T cells (dated by TCRdb to about 2016). The data were produced on an Illumina MiSeq. The iRepertoire nested amplicon-rescue multiplex PCR (arm-PCR) platform was used to amplify TCR alpha and beta CDR3 regions from RNA. Using fastp trimming at Q25 and MiXCR clonotype assembly, TCRdb reanalyzed the public sequencing data and kept in-frame beta chains. Every entry covers one CDR3 protein and lists the most common genes and DNA from its rows. Here the sample has under 200,000 distinct CDR3 sequences; around 42% occur a single time. The ten largest make up 5.2% of the sample. Material for sequencing was glioma tissue, nonneoplastic brain tissue, or PBMCs (not recorded which). Receptors were obtained from a human donor with low-grade glioma or glioblastoma, undergoing nonglioma brain surgery, or in good health (not recorded which).

The CDR3 loop is CASRHPPGLSGSPLHF. The CDR3 DNA is TGTGCCAGCAGACATCCTCCAGGGTTAAGTGGGTCACCCCTCCACTTT. The chain is built from TRBV7-2 and TRBJ1-6; D might be TRBD1 (5 bases). V was shortened by 6 bases and J by 10 bases, with 22 bases between the two germline ends. CDR1 is SGHTA and CDR2 is FQGNSA in the germline V gene. This CDR3 is built from 16 residues.

In the case of this clonotype: A much larger clone differs by one base, so this may be a read error. The CDR3 nucleotides read TGTGCCAGCAGCAAAAGTGATTTTACGCAGTATTTT. This translates into CASSKSDFTQYF. The chain combines TRBV7-9 with TRBJ2-3; D not resolved. From germline, CDR1 is SEHNR and CDR2 FQNEAQ (reference sequence). Trimming took off 5 bases at V and 8 bases at J, with 11 bases between the two ends. This CDR3 comprises 12 residues.

This chain connects TRBV7-9 to TRBJ2-3; D not resolved. The CDR3 totals 16 residues. Deletions cut 0 bases from V and 4 bases from J, with 14 bases between. The germline V gene encodes CDR1 SEHNR and CDR2 FQNEAQ (reference sequence). This chain's CDR3 is CASSLASVVMADTQYF. The CDR3 nucleotides are TGTGCCAGCAGCTTAGCAAGTGTTGTCATGGCAGATACGCAGTATTTT.

The chain couples TRBV28 to TRBJ1-3; a weak D match, TRBD1 (6 bases). In germline, CDR1 is MDHEN, CDR2 SYDVKM. The CDR3 is made up of 18 amino acids. V shed 2 bases and J shed 0 bases, with 17 bases lying between them. CDR3 region: CASSLTGINSNSGNTIYF. CDR3 in DNA: TGTGCCAGCAGTTTAACAGGGATTAATAGTAACTCTGGAAACACCATATATTTT.

For this clonotype: A much larger clonotype is one base distant, so this may be a read error. V gene TRBV20-1 combines with J gene TRBJ1-2; possible D gene TRBD1, 5 bases. Germline CDR1 DFQATT, CDR2 SNEGSKA (reference sequence). The CDR3 totals 14 residues. Written as DNA, the CDR3 is TGCAGTGCTAGGCGCGGGGCGGAGGGCTATTGCTACACCTTC. It is translated as CSARRGAEGYCYTF.

In regard to this clonotype: At one end, the junction sequence differs from germline, possibly due to a read error. The rearrangement uses TRBV28 and TRBJ2-5; D perhaps matches TRBD2 (7 bases). The CDR3 is 19 residues long. Germline V gene sequence: CDR1 MDHEN, CDR2 SYDVKM. The CDR3 region is CASSSLLLQGGGHQETKYF. DNA of the CDR3: TGTGCCAGCAGTTCCCTCTTACTACAGGGAGGGGGGCACCAAGAGACCAAGTACTTC.

This clonotype appeared once. The CDR3 here is CASSRDPEETQYF. CDR3 in DNA: TGCGCCAGCAGCAGAGATCCCGAAGAGACCCAGTACTTC. The gene calls are TRBV5-1 and TRBJ2-5; D uncertain. Germline V CDR1 and CDR2: SGHRS, YFSETQ. The CDR3 contains 13 residues. Trimming left V 4 bases short and J 3 bases short, with 10 bases between.

In its sample, this clonotype was seen many times. The rearrangement joins TRBV20-1 to TRBJ2-7; tentatively, D is TRBD2 (6 bases). The CDR3 runs 15 residues. CDR1 is DFQATT and CDR2 is SNEGSKA in the germline V gene (reference sequence). Trimming took 5 bases from V and 9 from J, leaving 26 bases between them. The CDR3 bases are TGCAGTGCTTTCCGACTGAGGCGGGGTCGAGACACGCAGTACTTC. It yields the protein CSAFRLRRGRDTQYF.

The chain employs TRBV12-5 and TRBJ2-1, with 8 bases identical to TRBD2. The ends lost 2 bases at V and 3 bases at J; junction bases unmatched: 9. Germline loops: CDR1 LGHNT, CDR2 FRNRAP. The CDR3 extends over 17 amino acids. CDR3 nucleotide sequence: TGTGCTAGTGGTTTGCTCACCGGGACTAGAGACTACAATGAGCAGTTCTTC. This sequence encodes CASGLLTGTRDYNEQFF.